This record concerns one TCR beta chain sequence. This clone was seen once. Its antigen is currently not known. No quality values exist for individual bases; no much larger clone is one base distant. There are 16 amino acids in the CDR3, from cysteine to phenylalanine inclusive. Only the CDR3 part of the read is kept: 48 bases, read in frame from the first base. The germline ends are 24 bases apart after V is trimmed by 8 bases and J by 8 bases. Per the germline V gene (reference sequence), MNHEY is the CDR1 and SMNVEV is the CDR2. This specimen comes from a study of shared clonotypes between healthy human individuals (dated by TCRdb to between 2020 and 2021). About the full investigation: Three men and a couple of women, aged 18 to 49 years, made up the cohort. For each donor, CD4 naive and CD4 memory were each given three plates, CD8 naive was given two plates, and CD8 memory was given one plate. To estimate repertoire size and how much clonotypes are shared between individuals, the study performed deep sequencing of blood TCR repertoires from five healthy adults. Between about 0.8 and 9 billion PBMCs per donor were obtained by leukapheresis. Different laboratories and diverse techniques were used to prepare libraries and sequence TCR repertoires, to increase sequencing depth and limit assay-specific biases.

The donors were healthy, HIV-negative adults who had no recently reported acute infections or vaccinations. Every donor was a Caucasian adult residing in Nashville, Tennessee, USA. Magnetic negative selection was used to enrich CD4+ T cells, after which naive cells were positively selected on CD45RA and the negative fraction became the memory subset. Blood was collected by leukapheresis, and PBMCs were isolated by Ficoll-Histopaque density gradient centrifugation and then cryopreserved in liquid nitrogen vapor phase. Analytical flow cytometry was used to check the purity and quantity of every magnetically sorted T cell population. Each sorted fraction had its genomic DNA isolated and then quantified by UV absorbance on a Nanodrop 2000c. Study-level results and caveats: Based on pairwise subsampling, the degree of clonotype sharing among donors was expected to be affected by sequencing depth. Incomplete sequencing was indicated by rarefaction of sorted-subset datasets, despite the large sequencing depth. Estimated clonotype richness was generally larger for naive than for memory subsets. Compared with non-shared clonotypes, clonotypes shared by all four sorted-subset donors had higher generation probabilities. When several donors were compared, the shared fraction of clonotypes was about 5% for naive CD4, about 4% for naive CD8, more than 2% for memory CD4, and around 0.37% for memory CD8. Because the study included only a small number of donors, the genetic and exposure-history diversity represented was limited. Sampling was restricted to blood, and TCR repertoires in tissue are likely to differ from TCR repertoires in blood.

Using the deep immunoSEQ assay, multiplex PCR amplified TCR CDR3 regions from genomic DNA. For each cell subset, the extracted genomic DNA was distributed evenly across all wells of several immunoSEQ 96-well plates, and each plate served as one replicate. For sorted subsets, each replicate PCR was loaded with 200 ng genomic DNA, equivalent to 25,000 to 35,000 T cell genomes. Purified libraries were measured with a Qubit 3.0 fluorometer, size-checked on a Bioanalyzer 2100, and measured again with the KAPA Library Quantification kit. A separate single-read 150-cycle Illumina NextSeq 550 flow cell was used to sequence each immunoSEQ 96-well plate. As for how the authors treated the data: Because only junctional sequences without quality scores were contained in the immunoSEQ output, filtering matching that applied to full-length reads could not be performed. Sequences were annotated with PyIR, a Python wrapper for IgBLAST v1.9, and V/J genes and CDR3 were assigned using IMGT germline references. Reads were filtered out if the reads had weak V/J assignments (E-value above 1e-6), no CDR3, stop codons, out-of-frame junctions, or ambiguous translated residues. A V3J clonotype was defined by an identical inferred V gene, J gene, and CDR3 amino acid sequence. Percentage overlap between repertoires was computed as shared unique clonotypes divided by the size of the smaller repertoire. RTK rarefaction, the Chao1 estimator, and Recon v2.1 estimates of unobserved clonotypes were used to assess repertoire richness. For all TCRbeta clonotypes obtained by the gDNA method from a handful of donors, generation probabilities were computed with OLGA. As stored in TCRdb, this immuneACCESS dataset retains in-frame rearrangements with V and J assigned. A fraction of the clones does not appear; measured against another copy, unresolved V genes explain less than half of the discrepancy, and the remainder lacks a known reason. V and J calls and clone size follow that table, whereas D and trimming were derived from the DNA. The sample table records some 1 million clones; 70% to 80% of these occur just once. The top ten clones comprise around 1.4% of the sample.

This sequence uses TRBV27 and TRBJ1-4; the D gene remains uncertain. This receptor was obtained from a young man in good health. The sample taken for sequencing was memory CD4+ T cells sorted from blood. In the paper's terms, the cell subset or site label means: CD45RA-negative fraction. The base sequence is TGTGCCAGCCGTCCTCTTGGCGTAAACGAACGGGAAAAACTGTTTTTT. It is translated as CASRPLGVNEREKLFF.